Listed below are T cell receptor beta chains from one sample, sequenced in a study of blood T cell repertoires in COVID-19. Using immunoSEQ multiplex PCR, the repertoire was profiled, and TCRdb retains in-frame clones only, with some absent. The data contain 310,000 or so clones, more than 80% of them singletons. Sequenced: PBMCs or T cells enriched from blood (not recorded which). The receptors shown here come from a woman between 25 and 40 years old who had recovered from COVID-19. The CDR3 runs from the conserved cysteine through the conserved F or W. Fields, in order: clone size, D gene, CDR3 length, J gene, V gene, CDR3 DNA, CDR3 protein. A D gene is named only where the DNA matches it firmly. Clone size appears in some rows only: once, few, many, or a class for an expanded clone.

>.|.|22|TRBJ2-3|TRBV2
TGTGCCAGCAGTGGTATAACGGGACACTCGGGGCTAAGCCCTACCAAAACAGATACGCAGTATTTT
CASSGITGHSGLSPTKTDTQYF
>once|.|14|TRBJ1-6|TRBV7-9
TGTGCCAGCAGCTTCGCGGACAAGGGGTCACCCCTCCACTTT
CASSFADKGSPLHF
>.|.|15|TRBJ1-3|TRBV6-2/TRBV6-3
TGTGCCAGCAGTTACCCGGACAGACGTGGAAACACCATATATTTT
CASSYPDRRGNTIYF
>.|.|14|TRBJ2-7|TRBV11-2
TGTGCCAGCAGCTCGGGACACTATTCCTACGAGCAGTACTTC
CASSSGHYSYEQYF
>.|TRBD2|15|TRBJ2-7|TRBV9
TGTGCCAGCAGCGTGGGGACTAGCGGATTATACGAGCAGTACTTC
CASSVGTSGLYEQYF
>.|TRBD2|15|TRBJ2-7|TRBV5-1
TGCGCCAGCAGCTTACTAGCGGGAGCTGACTACGAGCAGTACTTC
CASSLLAGADYEQYF
>.|.|11|TRBJ2-5|TRBV18
TGTGCCAGCTCACCTGGCGAGACCCAGTACTTC
CASSPGETQYF
>.|.|16|TRBJ2-7|TRBV28
TGTGCCAGCAGTTTAGAGGGCACGATGGGATTCTACGAGCAGTACTTC
CASSLEGTMGFYEQYF
>once|TRBD2|14|TRBJ2-7|TRBV18
TGTGCCAGCTCACCCGGGACTAGCCGCTACGAGCAGTACTTC
CASSPGTSRYEQYF
>.|.|13|TRBJ2-2|TRBV9
TGTGCCAGCAGTGTCCACCAGACCGGGGAGCTGTTTTTT
CASSVHQTGELFF
>few|.|15|TRBJ1-1|TRBV4-1
TGCGCCAGCAGCCACCCGGGGAGGGCGAACACTGAAGCTTTCTTT
CASSHPGRANTEAFF
>.|.|13|TRBJ1-1|TRBV19
TGTGCCAGTAGTACATCCCAGATGACTGAAGCTTTCTTT
CASSTSQMTEAFF
>.|.|16|TRBJ1-3|TRBV4-3
TGCGCCAGCAGCCAATCCCCGGGTCAGGGGATAAACACCATATATTTT
CASSQSPGQGINTIYF
>.|TRBD2|16|TRBJ2-3|TRBV7-3
TGTGCCAGCAGCTTAACCGATAGCGGGAGAACAGATACGCAGTATTTT
CASSLTDSGRTDTQYF
>.|.|15|TRBJ1-2|TRBV5-1
TGCGCCAGCAGCCTGGCCGACAGCAAAAACTATGGCTACACCTTC
CASSLADSKNYGYTF
>once|TRBD1|15|TRBJ2-7|TRBV6-5
TGTGCCAGCAGCTCAGCCGGGACAGGGACCTACGAGCAGTACTTC
CASSSAGTGTYEQYF
>.|TRBD2|16|TRBJ2-7|TRBV4-3
TGCGCCAGCAGCCAAGAGAGTCTAGCGGGGAACTACGAGCAGTACTTC
CASSQESLAGNYEQYF
>.|.|16|TRBJ1-3|TRBV4-3
TGCGCCAGCAGCCAAGGGGTACCAGGGGCTGGAAACACCATATATTTT
CASSQGVPGAGNTIYF
>.|.|11|TRBJ1-1|TRBV5-1
TGCGCCAGCCACTTGGCGGGGTATGCTTTCTTT
CASHLAGYAFF
>few|.|15|TRBJ1-6|TRBV19
TGTGCCAGTAGTATCAAGGGGCCGGCGAATTCACCCCTCCACTTT
CASSIKGPANSPLHF
>.|.|14|TRBJ1-1|TRBV19
TGTGCCAGTAGTATAGCCAGCGCGAACACTGAAGCTTTCTTT
CASSIASANTEAFF
>.|TRBD1|15|TRBJ1-6|TRBV18
TGTGCCAGCTCACCACGGACAGGGTATAATTCACCCCTCCACTTT
CASSPRTGYNSPLHF
>few|TRBD1|14|TRBJ1-5|TRBV6-5
TGTGCCAGCACTACGGACAGGGCCAATCAGCCCCAGCATTTT
CASTTDRANQPQHF